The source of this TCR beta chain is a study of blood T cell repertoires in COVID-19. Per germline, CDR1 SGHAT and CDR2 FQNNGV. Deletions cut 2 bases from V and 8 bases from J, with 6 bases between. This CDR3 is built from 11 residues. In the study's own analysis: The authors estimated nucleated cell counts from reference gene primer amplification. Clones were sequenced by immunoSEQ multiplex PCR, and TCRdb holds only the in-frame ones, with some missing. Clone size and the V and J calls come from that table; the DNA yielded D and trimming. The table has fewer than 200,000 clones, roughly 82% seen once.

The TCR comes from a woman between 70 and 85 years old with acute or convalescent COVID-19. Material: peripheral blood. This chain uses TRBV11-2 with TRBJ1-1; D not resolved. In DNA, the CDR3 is TGTGCCAGCAGCTTAATTGTAGAAGCTTTCTTT. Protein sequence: CASSLIVEAFF.